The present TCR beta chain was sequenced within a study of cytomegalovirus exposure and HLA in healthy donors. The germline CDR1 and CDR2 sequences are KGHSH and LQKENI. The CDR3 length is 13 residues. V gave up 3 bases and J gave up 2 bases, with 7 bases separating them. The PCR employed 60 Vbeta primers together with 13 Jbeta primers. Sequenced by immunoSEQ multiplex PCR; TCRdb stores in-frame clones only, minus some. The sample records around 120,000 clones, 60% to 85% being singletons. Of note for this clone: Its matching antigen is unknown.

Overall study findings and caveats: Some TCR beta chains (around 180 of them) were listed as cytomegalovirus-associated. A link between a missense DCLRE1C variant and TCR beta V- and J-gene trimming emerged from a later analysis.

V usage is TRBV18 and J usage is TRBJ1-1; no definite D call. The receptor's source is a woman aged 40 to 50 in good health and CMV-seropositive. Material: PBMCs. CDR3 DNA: TGTGCCAGCTCACCCACAGAAAACACTGAAGCTTTCTTT. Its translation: CASSPTENTEAFF.